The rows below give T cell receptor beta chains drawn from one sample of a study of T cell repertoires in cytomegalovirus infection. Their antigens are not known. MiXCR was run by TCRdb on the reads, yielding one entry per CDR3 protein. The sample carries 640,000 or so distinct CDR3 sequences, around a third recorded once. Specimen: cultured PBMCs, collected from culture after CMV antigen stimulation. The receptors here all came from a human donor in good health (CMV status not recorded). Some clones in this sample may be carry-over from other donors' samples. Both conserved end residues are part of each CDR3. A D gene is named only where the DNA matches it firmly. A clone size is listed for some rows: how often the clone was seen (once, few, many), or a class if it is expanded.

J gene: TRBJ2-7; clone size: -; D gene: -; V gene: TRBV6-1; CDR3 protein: CASPSSYEQYF; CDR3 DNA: TGTGCCAGCCCCTCATCCTACGAGCAGTACTTC
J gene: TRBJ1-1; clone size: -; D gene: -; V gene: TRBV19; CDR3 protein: CASIPGQYHTEAFF; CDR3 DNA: TGTGCCAGTATCCCGGGTCAGTACCACACTGAAGCTTTCTTT
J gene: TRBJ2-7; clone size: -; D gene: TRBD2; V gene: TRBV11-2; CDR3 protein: CATKSGASYEQYF; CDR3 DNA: TGTGCCACCAAAAGCGGGGCATCCTACGAGCAGTACTTC
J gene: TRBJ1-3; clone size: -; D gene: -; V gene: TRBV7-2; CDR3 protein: CASSLFGGSGNTIYF; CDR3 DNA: TGTGCCAGCAGCTTATTTGGGGGCTCTGGAAACACCATATATTTT
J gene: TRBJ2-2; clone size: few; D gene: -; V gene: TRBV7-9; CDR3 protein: CASSLYLAGSTGELFF; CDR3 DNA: TGTGCCAGCAGCTTATATCTCGCGGGATCCACCGGGGAGCTGTTTTTT
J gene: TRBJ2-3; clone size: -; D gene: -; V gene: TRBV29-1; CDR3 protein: CSGGPRGTQYF; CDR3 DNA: TGCAGCGGAGGGCCCCGTGGTACGCAGTATTTT
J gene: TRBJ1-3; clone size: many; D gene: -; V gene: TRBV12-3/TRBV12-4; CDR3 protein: CASSPRAGNTIYF; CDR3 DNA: TGTGCCAGCAGTCCCCGGGCCGGAAACACCATATATTTT
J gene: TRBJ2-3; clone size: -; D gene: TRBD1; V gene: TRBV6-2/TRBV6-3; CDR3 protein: CATDREADTQYF; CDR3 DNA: TGTGCTACGGACAGGGAGGCAGATACGCAGTATTTT
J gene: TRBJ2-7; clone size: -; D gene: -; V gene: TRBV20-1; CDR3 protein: CSARKVGIYYEQYF; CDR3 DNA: TGCAGTGCTAGAAAAGTAGGGATTTACTACGAGCAGTACTTC
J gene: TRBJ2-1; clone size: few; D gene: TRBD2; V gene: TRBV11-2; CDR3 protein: CASSLGDYLAYNEQFF; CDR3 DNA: TGTGCCAGCAGCTTAGGGGACTATCTCGCTTACAATGAGCAGTTCTTC
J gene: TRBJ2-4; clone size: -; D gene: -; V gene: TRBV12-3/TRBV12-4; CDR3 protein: CASSRGTGSDIQYF; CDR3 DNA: TGTGCCAGCAGTAGGGGTACAGGGAGTGACATTCAGTACTTC
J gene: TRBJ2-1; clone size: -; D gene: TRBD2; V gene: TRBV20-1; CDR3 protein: CSAMKASGYNEQFF; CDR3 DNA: TGCAGTGCTATGAAGGCTAGCGGTTACAATGAGCAGTTCTTC
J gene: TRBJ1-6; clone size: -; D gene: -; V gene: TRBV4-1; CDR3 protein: CASSQLRTSPLHF; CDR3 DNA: TGCGCCAGCAGCCAACTTCGGACTTCACCCCTCCACTTT
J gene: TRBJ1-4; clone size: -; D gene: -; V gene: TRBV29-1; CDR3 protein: CSAEGGTNEKLFF; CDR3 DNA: TGCAGCGCCGAGGGGGGGACTAATGAAAAACTGTTTTTT
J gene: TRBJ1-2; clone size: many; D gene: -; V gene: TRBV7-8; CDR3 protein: CASSLAFGYGGYTF; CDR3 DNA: TGTGCCAGCAGCTTAGCGTTTGGGTATGGGGGCTACACCTTC
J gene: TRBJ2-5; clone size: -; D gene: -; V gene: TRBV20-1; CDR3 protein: CSARWARETQYF; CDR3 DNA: TGCAGTGCTAGGTGGGCGCGAGAGACCCAGTACTTC
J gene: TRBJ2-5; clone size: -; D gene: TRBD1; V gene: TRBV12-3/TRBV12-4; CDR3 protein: CASRPDREETQYF; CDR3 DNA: TGTGCCAGCAGACCCGACAGGGAAGAGACCCAGTACTTC
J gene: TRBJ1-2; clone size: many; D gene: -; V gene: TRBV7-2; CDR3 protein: CASSYDTQNYGYTF; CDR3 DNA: TGTGCCAGCAGCTACGACACTCAAAACTATGGCTACACCTTC
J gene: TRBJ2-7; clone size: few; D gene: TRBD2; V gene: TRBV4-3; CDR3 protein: CASSQELTSPVGPHYEQYF; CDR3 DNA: TGCGCCAGCAGCCAAGAGTTGACTAGCCCCGTTGGGCCCCACTACGAGCAGTACTTC
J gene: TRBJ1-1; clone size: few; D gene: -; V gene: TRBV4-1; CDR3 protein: CASSQETRTEAFF; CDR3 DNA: TGCGCCAGCAGCCAAGAAACCCGCACTGAAGCTTTCTTT
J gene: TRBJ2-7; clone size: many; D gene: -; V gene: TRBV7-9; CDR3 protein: CASSPDSSYEQYF; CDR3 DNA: TGTGCCAGCAGCCCTGACAGCTCCTACGAGCAGTACTTC
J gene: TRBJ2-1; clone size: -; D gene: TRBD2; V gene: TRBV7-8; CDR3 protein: CASSFSGRANEQFF; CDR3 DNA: TGTGCCAGCAGCTTCAGCGGGAGGGCGAATGAGCAGTTCTTC
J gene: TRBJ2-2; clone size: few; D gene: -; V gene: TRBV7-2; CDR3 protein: CASSSFGTGELFF; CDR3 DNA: TGTGCCAGCAGCTCCTTTGGCACCGGGGAGCTGTTTTTT
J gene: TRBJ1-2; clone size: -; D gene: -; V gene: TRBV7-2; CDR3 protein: CASSPQEIFGYTF; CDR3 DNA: TGTGCCAGCAGCCCCCAGGAAATATTTGGCTACACCTTC
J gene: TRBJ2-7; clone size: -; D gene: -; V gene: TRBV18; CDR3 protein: CASSPKGGLFGREQYF; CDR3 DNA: TGTGCCAGCTCACCAAAAGGGGGACTCTTTGGGAGGGAGCAGTACTTC
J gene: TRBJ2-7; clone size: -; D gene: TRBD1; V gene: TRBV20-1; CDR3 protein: CSARVQGAPYEQYF; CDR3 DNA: TGCAGTGCTAGAGTGCAGGGGGCGCCTTACGAGCAGTACTTC
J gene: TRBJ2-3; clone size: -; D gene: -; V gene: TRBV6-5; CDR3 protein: CASRNSRLADTQYF; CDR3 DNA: TGTGCCAGCAGAAACAGTCGGTTAGCAGATACGCAGTATTTT
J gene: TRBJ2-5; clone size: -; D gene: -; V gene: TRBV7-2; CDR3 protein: CASSVGTRLETQYF; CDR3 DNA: TGTGCCAGCAGCGTGGGGACTCGATTAGAGACCCAGTACTTC
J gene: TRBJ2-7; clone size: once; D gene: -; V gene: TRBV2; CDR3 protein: CASSGRGYRDEQYF; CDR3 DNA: TGTGCCAGCAGTGGTCGGGGATACCGGGACGAGCAGTACTTC
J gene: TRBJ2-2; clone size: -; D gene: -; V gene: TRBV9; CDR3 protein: CASSVDMGNTGELFF; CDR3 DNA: TGTGCCAGCAGCGTAGATATGGGAAACACCGGGGAGCTGTTTTTT
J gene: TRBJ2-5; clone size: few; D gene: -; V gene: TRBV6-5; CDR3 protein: CASSQEALGRGPKETQYF; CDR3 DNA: TGTGCCAGCAGTCAGGAGGCCTTGGGCAGGGGTCCTAAAGAGACCCAGTACTTC
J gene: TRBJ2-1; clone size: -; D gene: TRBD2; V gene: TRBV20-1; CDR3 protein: CSARDPTSGDYNEQFF; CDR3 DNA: TGCAGTGCTAGAGATCCCACTAGCGGGGATTACAATGAGCAGTTCTTC
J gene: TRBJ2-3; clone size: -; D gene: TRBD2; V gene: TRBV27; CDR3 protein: CASSLLAGWVDTQYF; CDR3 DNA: TGTGCCAGCAGTTTACTAGCGGGATGGGTAGATACGCAGTATTTT
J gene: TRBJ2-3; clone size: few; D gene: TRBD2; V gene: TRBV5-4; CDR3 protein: CASSSRLAGGVDTQYF; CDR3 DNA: TGTGCCAGCAGCTCTCGACTAGCGGGAGGGGTAGATACGCAGTATTTT
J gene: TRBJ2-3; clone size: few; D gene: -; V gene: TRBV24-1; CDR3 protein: CATSGGSADTQYF; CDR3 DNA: TGTGCCACCAGTGGGGGTTCTGCAGATACGCAGTATTTT
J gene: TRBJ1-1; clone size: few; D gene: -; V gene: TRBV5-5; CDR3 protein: CASSSQKLTANTEAFF; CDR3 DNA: TGTGCCAGCAGCTCCCAGAAACTGACAGCGAACACTGAAGCTTTCTTT
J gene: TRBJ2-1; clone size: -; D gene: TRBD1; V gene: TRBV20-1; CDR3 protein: CSVRGRNEQFF; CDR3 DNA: TGCAGTGTCAGGGGGCGCAATGAGCAGTTCTTC
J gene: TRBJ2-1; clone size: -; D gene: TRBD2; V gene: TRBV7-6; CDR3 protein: CASSLVSGAGVNEQFF; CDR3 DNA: TGTGCCAGCAGCTTAGTTTCAGGAGCGGGAGTTAATGAGCAGTTCTTC
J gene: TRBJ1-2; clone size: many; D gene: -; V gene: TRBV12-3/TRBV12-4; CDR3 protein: CASSLTSYGYTF; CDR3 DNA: TGTGCCAGCAGTTTAACCTCTTATGGCTACACCTTC
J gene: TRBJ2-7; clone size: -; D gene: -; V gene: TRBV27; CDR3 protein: CASRQGGITYEQYF; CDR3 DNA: TGTGCCAGCAGACAGGGTGGAATTACCTACGAGCAGTACTTC
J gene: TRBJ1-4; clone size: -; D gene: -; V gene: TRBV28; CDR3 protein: CASGQQTNEKLFF; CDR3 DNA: TGTGCCAGCGGACAGCAGACTAATGAAAAACTGTTTTTT
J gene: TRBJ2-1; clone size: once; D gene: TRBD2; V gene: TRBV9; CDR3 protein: CASSAGLAVYNEQFF; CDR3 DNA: TGTGCCAGCAGCGCGGGACTAGCGGTTTACAATGAGCAGTTCTTC
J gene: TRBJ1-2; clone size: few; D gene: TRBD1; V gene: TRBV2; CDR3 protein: CASRVDRDSAGYTF; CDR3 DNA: TGTGCCAGCAGGGTAGACAGGGACTCTGCCGGCTACACCTTC
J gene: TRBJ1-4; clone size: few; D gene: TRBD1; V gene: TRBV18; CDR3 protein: CASSPPRQGGSTNEKLFF; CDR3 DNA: TGTGCCAGCTCACCACCGCGACAGGGAGGCTCAACTAATGAAAAACTGTTTTTT
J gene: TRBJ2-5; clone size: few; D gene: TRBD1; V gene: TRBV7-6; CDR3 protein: CASSLKGGAETQYF; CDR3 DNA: TGTGCCAGCAGCTTAAAAGGGGGCGCAGAGACCCAGTACTTC
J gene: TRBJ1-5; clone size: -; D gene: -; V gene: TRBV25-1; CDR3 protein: CASSVGDNNQPQHF; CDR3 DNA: TGTGCCAGCAGTGTAGGCGATAACAATCAGCCCCAGCATTTT
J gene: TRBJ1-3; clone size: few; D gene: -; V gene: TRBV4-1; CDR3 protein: CASSQAAFSGNTIYF; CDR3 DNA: TGCGCCAGCAGCCAAGCAGCCTTCTCTGGAAACACCATATATTTT
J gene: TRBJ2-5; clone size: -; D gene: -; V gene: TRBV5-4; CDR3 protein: CASSFGSASDQETQYF; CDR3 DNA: TGTGCCAGCAGCTTTGGTTCGGCTAGCGACCAAGAGACCCAGTACTTC
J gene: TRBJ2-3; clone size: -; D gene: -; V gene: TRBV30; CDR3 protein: CAWSVLGESTDTQYF; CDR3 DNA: TGTGCCTGGAGTGTACTGGGGGAAAGCACAGATACGCAGTATTTT
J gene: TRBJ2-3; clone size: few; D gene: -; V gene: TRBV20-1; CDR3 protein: CSARLAIVNTDTQYF; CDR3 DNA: TGCAGTGCTAGACTGGCGATCGTGAACACAGATACGCAGTATTTT
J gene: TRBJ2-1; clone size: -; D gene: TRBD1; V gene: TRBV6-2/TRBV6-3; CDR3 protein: CASRDRVNEQFF; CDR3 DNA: TGTGCCAGCAGGGACAGGGTCAATGAGCAGTTCTTC
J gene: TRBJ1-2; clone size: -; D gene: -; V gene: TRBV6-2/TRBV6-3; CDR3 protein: CASSRGPPGRINYGYTF; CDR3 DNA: TGTGCCAGCAGTCGCGGCCCCCCGGGACGGATTAACTATGGCTACACCTTC
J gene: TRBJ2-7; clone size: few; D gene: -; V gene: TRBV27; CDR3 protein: CASSLAVADEQYF; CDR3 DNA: TGTGCCAGCAGTTTAGCAGTAGCGGACGAGCAGTACTTC
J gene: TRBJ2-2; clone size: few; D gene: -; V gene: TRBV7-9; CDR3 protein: CASSAGSTGELFF; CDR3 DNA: TGTGCCAGCAGCGCAGGGAGCACCGGGGAGCTGTTTTTT
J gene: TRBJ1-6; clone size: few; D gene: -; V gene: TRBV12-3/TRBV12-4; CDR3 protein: CASSLGLSPLHF; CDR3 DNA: TGTGCCAGCAGTTTAGGACTTTCACCCCTCCACTTT
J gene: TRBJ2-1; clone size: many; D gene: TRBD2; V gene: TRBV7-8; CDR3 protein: CASSLIRLAGYNEQFF; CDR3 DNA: TGTGCCAGCAGCTTAATTAGACTAGCTGGGTACAATGAGCAGTTCTTC